These 11 T cell receptor beta chains originate from one sample sequenced in a study of T cells in localized non-small cell lung cancer. The protocol was immunoSEQ multiplex PCR, while the TCRdb copy is restricted to in-frame clones and leaves out a portion. The table includes around 30,000 clones, about 90% detected once. The starting material was PBMCs, obtained before any cancer treatment. The receptor set was obtained from a man aged 35-69 years with stage II lung adenocarcinoma.

V and J are TRBV9 and TRBJ2-4; possibly TRBD1 or TRBD2 for D (5 bases each). This CDR3 contains 19 residues. Germline V CDR1 and CDR2: SGDLS, YYNGEE. Trimming took off 4 bases at V and 2 bases at J, with 25 bases between the two ends. The CDR3 sequence: CASSPRAGSVAIPKNIQYF. CDR3 in DNA: TGTGCCAGCAGCCCCAGGGCGGGCTCGGTAGCTATCCCCAAAAACATTCAGTACTTC.

This chain links TRBV11-1 with TRBJ1-4, with 8 bases that match TRBD1. The CDR3 length is 15 residues. Per the germline V gene, CDR1 is SGHAT and CDR2 is FQDESV (reference sequence). J gave up 1 base and V 5 bases, and 3 bases lay outside the gene matches. CDR3 bases: TGTGCCAGCAGCCCAACAGGGGGAACTAATGAAAAACTGTTTTTT. It translates to CASSPTGGTNEKLFF.

The chain combines TRBV5-1 with TRBJ2-3; 9 nucleotides match TRBD2. CDR1 is SGHRS, CDR2 YFSETQ, per germline. The CDR3 length is 16 residues. Trimming removed 2 bases from V and 1 base from J; junction bases left unmatched: 5. CDR3 nucleotides: TGCGCCAGCAGCTTCCGCGGGAGGGCCGGCACAGATACGCAGTATTTT. It encodes CASSFRGRAGTDTQYF.

A word on this clone: Other nucleotide sequences in the sample specify the same CDR3. The chain is built from TRBV29-1 and TRBJ2-7; tentative D call: TRBD1 (6 bases). The CDR3 sequence is 11 residues long. CDR1 is SQVTM and CDR2 is ANQGSEA in the germline V gene. With 7 bases removed from V and 3 bases from J, the gap between germline ends came to 10 bases. The chain's CDR3 is CSAADSYEQYF. In nucleotides, the CDR3 is TGCAGCGCCGCGGACAGCTACGAGCAGTACTTC.

The gene calls are TRBV4-1 and TRBJ2-1; a weak D match, TRBD1 (6 bases). The CDR3 contains 17 residues. Between the trimmed V and J ends, which lost 1 base and 0 bases, there was a span of 13 bases. Germline V gene lookup returns CDR1 MGHRA and CDR2 YSYEKL. The CDR3 DNA is TGCGCCAGCAGCCAAGTTGGGGGCCGGAGCTCCTACAATGAGCAGTTCTTC. Encoded protein: CASSQVGGRSSYNEQFF.

The chain combines TRBV13 with TRBJ2-7; no firm D call. Trimming stripped 6 bases from V and 6 bases from J, with 12 bases between. Germline V gene sequence: CDR1 PRHDT, CDR2 FYEKMQ (reference sequence). The CDR3 covers 12 residues. In nucleotides, the CDR3 is TGTGCCAGCAGTTCCCTGCGGAGCGAGCAGTACTTC. Its translation is CASSSLRSEQYF.

This chain joins TRBV18 and TRBJ2-7; TRBD1 agrees at 8 bases. Germline values: CDR1 KGHSH, CDR2 LQKENI. The CDR3 contains 13 residues. The ends lost 4 bases at V and 3 bases at J; junction bases unmatched: 2. The CDR3 DNA sequence: TGTGCCAGCTCACGACAGGGGCACTACGAGCAGTACTTC. Protein: CASSRQGHYEQYF.

The gene calls are TRBV27 and TRBJ2-2, with 12 bases lining up with TRBD2. V dropped 4 bases and J dropped 5; count of bases not matched to a gene: 8. The CDR3 has 17 amino acids. Germline CDR1 is MNHEY and CDR2 is SMNVEV (reference sequence). The CDR3 bases are TGTGCCAGCAGTTCCCCTAGCGGGGGGGTCGGGACCGGGGAGCTGTTTTTT. Residues: CASSSPSGGVGTGELFF.

The genes are TRBV19 and TRBJ2-4; D not resolved. Germline CDR1 and CDR2: LNHDA and SQIVND (reference sequence). V dropped 5 bases and J dropped 0 bases, with 14 bases sitting between them. This CDR3 is 16 amino acids long. The CDR3 DNA sequence: TGTGCCAGTAGTGCCACACCTTCAGTAGCCAAAAACATTCAGTACTTC. Encoded protein: CASSATPSVAKNIQYF.

The gene calls are TRBV11-2 and TRBJ2-7; 7 bases agree with TRBD1. V dropped 0 bases and J dropped 4; count of bases not matched to a gene: 9. Germline values: CDR1 SGHAT, CDR2 FQNNGV. The CDR3 has 16 amino acids. CDR3 in amino acids: CASSLDPGQVGYEQYF. For the CDR3, the DNA is TGTGCCAGCAGCTTAGATCCAGGACAGGTTGGTTACGAGCAGTACTTC.

By share of the sample, this clone is medium-sized. The rearrangement uses TRBV18 and TRBJ2-5, with 7 bases fitting TRBD1. The CDR3 is made up of 15 amino acids. Trimming cost V 6 bases and J 6 bases; bases outside gene matches: 13. In germline, CDR1 is KGHSH, CDR2 LQKENI. In DNA form, the CDR3 reads TGTGCCAGCTCCCCCAAGGGGACAGAGAGACAGACCCAGTACTTC. It encodes CASSPKGTERQTQYF.